This TCR beta chain was identified during a study of blood T cells in healthy people across ages. This clonotype was observed many times. A second PCR of roughly 7 to 11 cycles used a sample-barcoded 5' primer and a J-beta primer mix. TCRdb re-called the 5' RACE reads through MiXCR, storing one row per CDR3 protein. The sample consists of 980,000 or so distinct CDR3 sequences, under 50% of them appearing once. Every sample yielded at least 6.5 million isolated PBMCs. The CDR3 spans 15 residues. Trimming removed 1 base from V and 2 bases from J, with 9 bases in between. The V gene's germline CDR1 is MGHRA and CDR2 YSYEKL.

V and J are TRBV4-1 and TRBJ1-3; D not certain. The sequence was collected from a man aged 30-40 years in good health. The sample was blood. CDR3 nucleotides: TGCGCCAGCAGCCAAGTCAAGGGAGCTGGAAACACCATATATTTT. Translating gives CASSQVKGAGNTIYF.